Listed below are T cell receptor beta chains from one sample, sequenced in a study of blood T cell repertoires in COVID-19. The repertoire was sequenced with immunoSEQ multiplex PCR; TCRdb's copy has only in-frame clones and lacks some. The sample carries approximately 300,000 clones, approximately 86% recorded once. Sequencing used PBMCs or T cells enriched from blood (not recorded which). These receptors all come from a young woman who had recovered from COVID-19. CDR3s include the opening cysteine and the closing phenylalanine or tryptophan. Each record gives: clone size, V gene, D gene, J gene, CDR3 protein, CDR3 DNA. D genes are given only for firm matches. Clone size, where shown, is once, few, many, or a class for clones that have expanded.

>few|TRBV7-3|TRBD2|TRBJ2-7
CASSSASGSSYEQYF
TGTGCCAGCAGCTCTGCTAGCGGGAGCTCCTACGAGCAGTACTTC
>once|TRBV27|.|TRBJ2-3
CASSLVSGDTQYF
TGTGCCAGCAGTTTAGTAAGCGGAGATACGCAGTATTTT
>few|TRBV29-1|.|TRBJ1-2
CSARMEPGNYGYTF
TGCAGCGCCCGGATGGAGCCGGGGAACTATGGCTACACCTTC
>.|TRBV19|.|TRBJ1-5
CASSILDGGQWQPQHF
TGTGCCAGTAGTATTCTGGACGGGGGGCAATGGCAGCCCCAGCATTTT
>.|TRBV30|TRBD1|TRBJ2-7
CACNRDRGYEQYF
TGTGCCTGTAACCGGGACAGGGGTTACGAGCAGTACTTC
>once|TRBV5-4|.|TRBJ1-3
CASTNGVSGNTIYF
TGTGCCAGCACTAACGGGGTGTCTGGAAACACCATATATTTT
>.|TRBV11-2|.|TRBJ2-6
CASSSDQGLSGANVLTF
TGTGCCAGCAGCTCGGACCAGGGGCTCTCTGGGGCCAACGTCCTGACTTTC
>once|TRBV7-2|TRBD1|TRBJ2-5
CASRSHSGTGGGETQYF
TGTGCCAGCAGAAGTCATTCCGGGACAGGGGGTGGGGAGACCCAGTACTTC
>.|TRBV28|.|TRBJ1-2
CASSLKVDGLRGYTF
TGTGCCAGCAGTTTAAAAGTCGACGGCCTGAGGGGCTACACCTTC
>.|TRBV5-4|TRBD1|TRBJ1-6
CASSPDRVNSYNSPLHF
TGTGCCAGCAGCCCGGACAGGGTGAACTCCTATAATTCACCCCTCCACTTT
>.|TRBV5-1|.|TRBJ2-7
CASSSGSYEQYF
TGCGCCAGCAGTTCCGGTTCCTACGAGCAGTACTTC
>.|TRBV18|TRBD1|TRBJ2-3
CASAIGLTGGGTQYF
TGTGCCAGCGCGATAGGATTGACAGGGGGCGGAACGCAGTATTTT
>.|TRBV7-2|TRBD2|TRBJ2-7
CASSASGGAVEQYF
TGTGCCAGCAGCGCAAGCGGGGGGGCGGTCGAGCAGTACTTC